Shown below are 25 T cell receptor beta chains from a single sample sequenced in a study of blood T cell repertoires in COVID-19. Assay used: immunoSEQ multiplex PCR; TCRdb lists only in-frame clones, some missing. Counted here are about 140,000 clones, 84% occurring once; the ten biggest clones make up less than 9%. The sample comprised peripheral blood. The receptor set was obtained from a man aged 25-45 years with COVID-19, enrolled during active disease.

J is TRBJ2-1 and V is TRBV7-2, with D unresolved. With 3 bases removed from V and 5 bases from J, the gap between germline ends came to 8 bases. CDR1 is SGHTA, CDR2 FQGNSA, per germline. The CDR3 runs to 13 residues. The CDR3 region has the DNA TGTGCCAGCAGCTTGGGCAGTAACAATGAGCAGTTCTTC. Translated, it gives CASSLGSNNEQFF.

This clone appeared once. The V call is TRBV29-1, the J call TRBJ2-7; TRBD2 matches 7 bases. V was clipped by 4 bases and J by 4 bases; unmatched bases: 4. Germline loops: CDR1 SQVTM, CDR2 ANQGSEA. The CDR3 has 12 residues. The CDR3 sequence: CSVVPGGYEQYF. The CDR3 nucleotides are TGCAGCGTTGTACCCGGGGGGTACGAGCAGTACTTC.

The chain recombines TRBV29-1 with TRBJ1-5; the D is unclear. Germline assignment: CDR1 SQVTM and CDR2 ANQGSEA. The CDR3 is 13 amino acids. Trimming took 4 bases from V and 3 from J, leaving 10 bases between them. CDR3 amino acids: CSVVIANNQPQHF. In DNA, the CDR3 is TGCAGCGTTGTAATAGCCAACAATCAGCCCCAGCATTTT.

The rearrangement links TRBV10-1 to TRBJ2-7; no clear D. V gave up 4 bases and J gave up 5 bases, with 6 bases separating them. Germline-derived CDR1 and CDR2 are WNHNN and SYGVQD (reference sequence). CDR3 size: 11 residues. The CDR3: CASSAFNEQYF. The CDR3, as DNA: TGCGCCAGCAGTGCTTTTAACGAGCAGTACTTC.

The chain carries TRBV19 and TRBJ1-1; D perhaps matches TRBD1 (6 bases). Germline-derived CDR1 and CDR2 are LNHDA and SQIVND (reference sequence). Trimming left V 3 bases short and J 0 bases short, with 14 bases between. This CDR3 region has 16 residues. CDR3 sequence (DNA): TGTGCCAGTAGTATCGGATGGGGGCTACTGAACACTGAAGCTTTCTTT. The encoded protein is CASSIGWGLLNTEAFF.

The V call is TRBV27, the J call TRBJ2-3; TRBD2 matches 10 bases. After removal of 3 bases from V and 1 base from J, the junction contained 7 bases not matched to a gene. Germline V gene lookup returns CDR1 MNHEY and CDR2 SMNVEV (reference sequence). CDR3 size: 17 residues. The chain's CDR3 is CASSFLGLAVGTDTQYF. For the CDR3, the DNA is TGTGCCAGCAGTTTTCTCGGACTAGCGGTGGGCACAGATACGCAGTATTTT.

The V call is TRBV7-2, the J call TRBJ1-2; a possible D gene is TRBD1 (6 bases). Trimming took 5 bases from V and 4 from J, leaving 17 bases between them. CDR3 length equals 15 residues. In germline, CDR1 is SGHTA, CDR2 FQGNSA. In DNA, the CDR3 is TGTGCCAGCAGCCCTGAGGGGGACACCGGCTATGGCTACACCTTC. It codes for CASSPEGDTGYGYTF.

The chain links TRBV28 to TRBJ1-2; no clear D gene. Between the trimmed V and J ends, which lost 4 bases and 4 bases, there was a span of 16 bases. CDR3 length: 15 residues. Per the germline V gene, CDR1 is MDHEN and CDR2 is SYDVKM. The CDR3 coding sequence is TGTGCCAGCAGTTCCAGAATGGTACAGCCCTATGGCTACACCTTC. Translated, it gives CASSSRMVQPYGYTF.

This clone was detected a few times. The rearrangement joins TRBV4-1 to TRBJ2-7, with D tentatively TRBD2 (5 bases). CDR3 length: 15 residues. V lost 3 bases and J 2 bases, leaving 14 bases between the germline ends. CDR1 and CDR2 from the germline V gene are MGHRA and YSYEKL. CDR3 in amino acids: CASSQILDSTYEQYF. The CDR3, as DNA: TGCGCCAGCAGCCAGATCTTGGACTCGACCTACGAGCAGTACTTC.

The rearrangement links TRBV15 to TRBJ2-7; D is uncertain. This CDR3 has 13 residues. CDR1 and CDR2 from the germline V gene are LNHNV and YYDKDF (reference sequence). Trimming removed 6 bases from V and 0 bases from J, with 9 bases in between. The CDR3 region is CATRQLFSYEQYF. The CDR3 bases are TGTGCCACCAGACAGTTATTCTCCTACGAGCAGTACTTC.

The V call is TRBV30, the J call TRBJ2-7, with D possibly being TRBD1 (5 bases). The CDR3 covers 12 residues. The ends were cut back, 4 bases at V and 1 base at J, with 8 bases in the middle. Germline V gene sequence: CDR1 GTSNPN, CDR2 SVGIG (reference sequence). This chain's CDR3 is CAWTRQSYEQYF. DNA of the CDR3: TGTGCCTGGACGAGACAGTCCTACGAGCAGTACTTC.

The chain uses TRBV7-3 and TRBJ2-3; TRBD2 agrees at 10 bases. The J segment lost 4 bases and the V segment lost 4 bases, leaving 8 bases of the junction unmatched. This CDR3 is 16 amino acids long. Germline V gene sequence: CDR1 SGHTA, CDR2 FQGTGA. The chain's CDR3 is CASSSGLARGADTQYF. The DNA of the CDR3 is TGTGCCAGCAGCTCGGGACTAGCGCGAGGGGCAGATACGCAGTATTTT.

The rearrangement uses TRBV27 and TRBJ2-7, with D possibly being TRBD1 (5 bases). V lost 2 bases to trimming and J lost 2 bases, with 10 bases between them. The CDR3 totals 14 residues. Germline CDR1 reads MNHEY; CDR2 reads SMNVEV (reference sequence). The CDR3 protein is CASSLQGPPYEQYF. Written as DNA, the CDR3 is TGTGCCAGCAGTTTACAGGGTCCGCCCTACGAGCAGTACTTC.

This sequence joins TRBV28 and TRBJ2-2; 8 positions agree with TRBD2. The CDR3 contains 13 residues. V gave up 11 bases and J gave up 3 bases; unmatched junction bases: 5. Germline loops: CDR1 MDHEN, CDR2 SYDVKM. CDR3 region: CASLLADTGELFF. The CDR3, as DNA: TGTGCCTCCCTACTAGCGGACACCGGGGAGCTGTTTTTT.

The J gene is TRBJ1-3, the V gene TRBV11-2; D remains ambiguous. There are 14 residues in the CDR3. The V gene lost 4 bases and the J gene lost 3 bases, with 10 bases spanning the gap. In germline, CDR1 is SGHAT, CDR2 FQNNGV. CDR3 in DNA: TGTGCCAGCAGCTCATTTGAGGTTGGAAACACCATATATTTT. This translates into CASSSFEVGNTIYF.

This chain uses TRBV19 with TRBJ1-4, with D hard to call. Germline V lookup: CDR1 LNHDA, CDR2 SQIVND (reference sequence). Trimming removed 7 bases from V and 5 bases from J, with 17 bases in between. This CDR3 has 15 amino acids. Here the CDR3 DNA reads TGTGCCAGTATCCCCCGGGGAGCTTCAAATGAAAAACTGTTTTTT. This translates into CASIPRGASNEKLFF.

The gene calls are TRBV11-2 and TRBJ2-5; tentatively, D is TRBD2 (6 bases). Germline CDR1 and CDR2: SGHAT and FQNNGV. V was pared by 5 bases and J by 2 bases, with 24 bases between. This CDR3 has 18 amino acids. This chain's CDR3 is CASSPRGRGGTGQETQYF. The CDR3, as DNA: TGTGCCAGCAGCCCAAGGGGTCGAGGCGGGACCGGGCAAGAGACCCAGTACTTC.

This clone was counted a few times. The chain has TRBV9 and TRBJ2-2, with D perhaps TRBD1 (5 bases). CDR1 and CDR2 from the germline V gene are SGDLS and YYNGEE. Trimming removed 4 bases from V and 4 bases from J, with 14 bases in between. This CDR3 comprises 15 residues. The CDR3 bases are TGTGCCAGCAGCCCCAGGGTGGGATTCACCGGGGAGCTGTTTTTT. Translating gives CASSPRVGFTGELFF.

The chain carries TRBV4-3 and TRBJ2-3; D might be TRBD2 (5 bases). Trimming removed 4 bases from V and 6 bases from J, with 14 bases in between. CDR3 length: 14 residues. The germline CDR1 and CDR2 sequences are LGHNA and YSLEER. The CDR3 protein is CASSRGPQEDTQYF. The CDR3 coding sequence is TGCGCCAGCAGCCGCGGGCCCCAGGAGGATACGCAGTATTTT.

V and J are TRBV29-1 and TRBJ1-2, with 10 bases matching TRBD1. The germline gives CDR1 SQVTM, CDR2 ANQGSEA. The CDR3 contains 15 residues. V shed 7 bases and J 4 bases; nucleotides not matched to a gene: 12. The CDR3 reads CSASTGQGGLYGYTF. CDR3 in DNA: TGCAGCGCATCGACTGGACAGGGGGGACTCTATGGCTACACCTTC.

The chain links TRBV2 to TRBJ2-3; D possibly corresponds to TRBD1 (6 bases). V was trimmed by 6 bases and J by 1 base, leaving 14 bases between them. Per the germline V gene, CDR1 is SNHLY and CDR2 is FYNNEI. The CDR3 length is 15 residues. CDR3 amino acids: CASRNREGRTDTQYF. DNA for the CDR3: TGTGCCAGCAGAAACAGGGAAGGGCGCACAGATACGCAGTATTTT. The full variable domain, in which reference TRBV2 and TRBJ2-3 provide the parts outside the CDR3, is EPEVTQTPSHQVTQMGQEVILRCVPISNHLYFYWYRQILGQKVEFLVSFYNNEISEKSEIFDDQFSVERPDGSNFTLKIRSTKLEDSAMYFCASRNREGRTDTQYFGPGTRLTVL.

The chain recombines TRBV10-2 with TRBJ1-5, with TRBD1 matching over 9 bases. Trimming removed 10 bases from V and 4 bases from J; junction bases left unmatched: 8. The CDR3 is made up of 14 amino acids. Germline CDR1 reads WSHSY; CDR2 reads SAAADI. CDR3 sequence: CATHPDRGNQPQHF. The DNA for the CDR3 is TGCGCCACCCACCCGGACAGGGGAAATCAGCCCCAGCATTTT.

This clone is judged medium-sized (0.01 to 0.1%). The gene calls are TRBV6-4 and TRBJ2-2; 8 positions agree with TRBD2. The CDR3 loop spans 15 amino acids. Germline CDR1 reads MRHNA; CDR2 reads SNTAGT. The V segment lost 3 bases and the J segment 2 bases; nucleotides outside the gene matches: 2. Here the CDR3 reads CASSELAGNTGELFF. CDR3 bases: TGTGCCAGCAGTGAATTAGCGGGAAACACCGGGGAGCTGTTTTTT.

V and J are TRBV5-8 and TRBJ1-5, with D possibly being TRBD1 (5 bases). CDR1 is SGHTS and CDR2 is YDEGEE in the germline V gene. The CDR3 sequence is 14 residues long. V lost 2 bases to trimming and J lost 1 base, with 7 bases between them. The CDR3 region is CASSFDRSNQPQHF. The CDR3 coding sequence is TGTGCCAGCAGCTTTGACAGAAGCAATCAGCCCCAGCATTTT.

This chain connects TRBV4-3 to TRBJ2-5; tentative D call: TRBD2 (5 bases). Trimming shortened V by 4 bases and J by 3 bases, and 15 bases separated the two germline ends. CDR3 length: 15 residues. The germline gives CDR1 LGHNA, CDR2 YSLEER. CDR3 amino acids: CASSPSRAKEETQYF. CDR3 coding DNA: TGCGCCAGCAGCCCCTCGAGGGCGAAAGAAGAGACCCAGTACTTC.